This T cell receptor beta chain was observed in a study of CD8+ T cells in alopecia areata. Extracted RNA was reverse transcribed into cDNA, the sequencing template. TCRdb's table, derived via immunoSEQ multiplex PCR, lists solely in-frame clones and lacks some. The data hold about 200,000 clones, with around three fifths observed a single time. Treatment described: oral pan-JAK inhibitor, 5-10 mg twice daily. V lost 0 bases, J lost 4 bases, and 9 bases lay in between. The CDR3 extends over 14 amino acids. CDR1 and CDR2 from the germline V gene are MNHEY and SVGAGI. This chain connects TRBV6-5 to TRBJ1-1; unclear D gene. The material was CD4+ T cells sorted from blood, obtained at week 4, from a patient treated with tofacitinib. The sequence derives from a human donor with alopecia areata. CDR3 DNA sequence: TGTGCCAGCAGTTACTCGGAGGTTTCCACTGAAGCTTTCTTT. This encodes CASSYSEVSTEAFF.